This is a list of T cell receptor beta chains from one sample in a study of CD8+ T cells in alopecia areata. Libraries were prepared by immunoSEQ multiplex PCR; TCRdb keeps only in-frame clonotypes and omits some of them. The table lists some 210,000 clones, around three fifths of them singletons. The source material was CD4+ T cells sorted from blood, sampled at week 0. The receptors were sampled from a human donor with alopecia areata. Both conserved end residues are part of each CDR3.

v_gene,j_gene,CDR3aa
TRBV4-1,TRBJ2-1,CASSLGQTTYNEQFF
TRBV18,TRBJ2-5,CASSRGQRRETQYF
TRBV4-2,TRBJ2-1,CASSQELAYNEQFF
TRBV14,TRBJ1-1,CASSQVTGGHTEAFF
TRBV14,TRBJ2-1,CASSQDWGPYNEQFF
TRBV29-1,TRBJ2-7,CSVGPGVYEQYF
TRBV7-2,TRBJ2-1,CASSSWRGAYNEQFF
TRBV4-1,TRBJ2-1,CASSQDQGVPSRFF
TRBV7-2,TRBJ1-1,CASSPDDRTEAFF
TRBV25-1,TRBJ2-3,CASSDFTDTQYF
TRBV7-2,TRBJ2-3,CASSAWTGSTDTQYF
TRBV11-2,TRBJ2-3,CASSLDRADTQYF
TRBV5-1,TRBJ1-2,CASSLVGRYGYTF
TRBV4-1,TRBJ2-7,CASSQGSSYEQYF
TRBV7-9,TRBJ2-7,CASSLGTVSSYEQYF
TRBV18,TRBJ1-3,CASSPPKTSAMISGNTIYF
TRBV7-9,TRBJ1-6,CASSSTDRDYNSPLHF
TRBV2,TRBJ2-3,CASSPGLAADTQYF
TRBV29-1,TRBJ1-1,CSVVVRGNTEAFF
TRBV7-9,TRBJ2-7,CASSSAGDRGRYEQYF
TRBV6-1,TRBJ1-5,CASSERWEQPQHF
TRBV7-8,TRBJ2-1,CASSFTGRARTNEQFF
TRBV30,TRBJ2-1,CAWSPRDEQFF
TRBV7-9,TRBJ2-7,CASSSFPYEQYF
TRBV29-1,TRBJ1-1,CSVEVGGDYTEAFF
TRBV5-1,TRBJ1-1,CASSLEERGEAFF
TRBV7-9,TRBJ1-2,CASSQFKGVREGYTF
TRBV6-5,TRBJ1-3,CASSPLPRSGNTIYF
TRBV6-1,TRBJ1-1,CASGQGVQFGAFF
TRBV29-1,TRBJ1-1,CSLRPRIMNTEAFF
TRBV12-5,TRBJ2-5,CASSGQETQYF
TRBV19,TRBJ2-1,CASSIAGRGRDEQFF
TRBV18,TRBJ2-7,CASSPKDRAEQYF
TRBV7-3,TRBJ2-3,CASSLKGELAGYSTDTQYF
TRBV5-4,TRBJ1-2,CASSSVQANYGYTF
TRBV30,TRBJ2-3,CAWTGDGPKTSTDTQYF
TRBV2,TRBJ1-2,CASSPSGTGYGYTF
TRBV7-2,TRBJ2-7,CASRQQASTYEQYF